A selection of T cell receptor beta chains follows, all from one sample in a study of cytomegalovirus exposure and HLA in healthy donors. TCRdb's copy holds only in-frame clones and misses some; the assay was immunoSEQ multiplex PCR. The sample consists of around 100,000 clones, over 60% of them appearing once. The material sequenced was PBMCs. Source of these receptors: a man under 40 in good health and CMV-seropositive. Both conserved end residues are part of each CDR3. A D gene is named only where the DNA matches it firmly. A row's size may be missing; if present it is once, few, many or a size class.

v_call: TRBV5-6
clone_size: NA
j_call: TRBJ2-3
d_call: TRBD2
cdr3_aa: CASSFPSGVIGAQYF
cdr3_nt: TGTGCCAGCAGCTTCCCTAGCGGGGTAATTGGGGCGCAGTATTTT

v_call: TRBV11-2
clone_size: few
j_call: TRBJ2-7
d_call: TRBD1
cdr3_aa: CASRGQGGGYEQYF
cdr3_nt: TGTGCCAGCAGAGGACAGGGAGGCGGGTACGAGCAGTACTTC

v_call: TRBV9
clone_size: NA
j_call: TRBJ1-6
d_call: NA
cdr3_aa: CASSPTLGGSASPLHF
cdr3_nt: TGTGCCAGCAGCCCCACGTTGGGGGGTTCGGCTTCACCCCTCCACTTT

v_call: TRBV7-2
clone_size: NA
j_call: TRBJ1-1
d_call: NA
cdr3_aa: CASSWGGGVAFF
cdr3_nt: TGTGCCAGCAGCTGGGGGGGTGGAGTAGCTTTCTTT

v_call: TRBV27
clone_size: NA
j_call: TRBJ2-2
d_call: NA
cdr3_aa: CASSLSPSNTGELFF
cdr3_nt: TGTGCCAGCAGTTTATCCCCTAGCAACACCGGGGAGCTGTTTTTT

v_call: TRBV6-1
clone_size: NA
j_call: TRBJ2-2
d_call: NA
cdr3_aa: CASSRANENTGELFF
cdr3_nt: TGTGCCAGCAGCAGGGCCAACGAGAACACCGGGGAGCTGTTTTTT

v_call: TRBV10-3
clone_size: NA
j_call: TRBJ2-1
d_call: TRBD2
cdr3_aa: CAISLSGGGAPNEQFF
cdr3_nt: TGTGCCATCAGTCTCTCGGGCGGGGGGGCGCCCAATGAGCAGTTCTTC

v_call: TRBV27
clone_size: NA
j_call: TRBJ1-6
d_call: TRBD1
cdr3_aa: CASSLSHRGGSPLHF
cdr3_nt: TGTGCCAGCAGTTTATCCCACAGGGGAGGTTCACCCCTCCACTTT

v_call: TRBV6-6
clone_size: few
j_call: TRBJ2-3
d_call: TRBD2
cdr3_aa: CASSSGLASTDTQYF
cdr3_nt: TGTGCCAGCAGTTCTGGACTAGCCAGCACAGATACGCAGTATTTT

v_call: TRBV28
clone_size: few
j_call: TRBJ1-4
d_call: NA
cdr3_aa: CASQTEEKLFF
cdr3_nt: TGTGCCAGTCAAACTGAAGAAAAACTGTTTTTT

v_call: TRBV7-6
clone_size: NA
j_call: TRBJ2-7
d_call: TRBD1
cdr3_aa: CASSFGTGGASYEQYF
cdr3_nt: TGTGCCAGCAGCTTCGGGACAGGGGGCGCCTCCTACGAGCAGTACTTC

v_call: TRBV6-1
clone_size: NA
j_call: TRBJ1-5
d_call: NA
cdr3_aa: CASSGRLLGLGQPQHF
cdr3_nt: TGTGCCAGCAGTGGACGGCTTTTGGGGCTCGGCCAGCCCCAGCATTTT

v_call: TRBV6-1
clone_size: few
j_call: TRBJ1-5
d_call: NA
cdr3_aa: CASSEPQGHQPQHF
cdr3_nt: TGTGCCAGCAGTGAACCGCAGGGGCATCAGCCCCAGCATTTT

v_call: TRBV18
clone_size: NA
j_call: TRBJ1-1
d_call: TRBD1
cdr3_aa: CASSQGAGPTEAFF
cdr3_nt: TGTGCCAGCTCACAGGGGGCAGGTCCCACTGAAGCTTTCTTT

v_call: TRBV9
clone_size: NA
j_call: TRBJ2-7
d_call: TRBD1
cdr3_aa: CASSVGDRGYEQYF
cdr3_nt: TGTGCCAGCAGCGTAGGGGACAGGGGTTACGAGCAGTACTTC

v_call: TRBV7-9
clone_size: NA
j_call: TRBJ1-5
d_call: TRBD1
cdr3_aa: CASSLGQGENQPQHF
cdr3_nt: TGTGCCAGCAGCTTGGGGCAGGGGGAAAATCAGCCCCAGCATTTT

v_call: TRBV2
clone_size: NA
j_call: TRBJ1-1
d_call: TRBD1
cdr3_aa: CASPGTGIMNTEAFF
cdr3_nt: TGTGCCAGCCCCGGGACAGGCATAATGAACACTGAAGCTTTCTTT

v_call: TRBV2
clone_size: many
j_call: TRBJ1-5
d_call: NA
cdr3_aa: CASSGQGGRSNQPQHF
cdr3_nt: TGTGCCAGCAGTGGACAAGGGGGTAGGAGCAATCAGCCCCAGCATTTT

v_call: TRBV5-1
clone_size: once
j_call: TRBJ2-1
d_call: TRBD1
cdr3_aa: CASRADRGTYNEQFF
cdr3_nt: TGCGCCAGCAGAGCCGACAGGGGAACCTACAATGAGCAGTTCTTC

v_call: TRBV5-1
clone_size: NA
j_call: TRBJ1-1
d_call: TRBD1
cdr3_aa: CASRGGQAARTEAFF
cdr3_nt: TGCGCCAGCAGGGGGGGACAGGCGGCTCGGACTGAAGCTTTCTTT

v_call: TRBV28
clone_size: NA
j_call: TRBJ1-5
d_call: TRBD1
cdr3_aa: CASSSRMTGGSNQPQHF
cdr3_nt: TGTGCCAGCAGTTCTCGTATGACAGGGGGTAGCAATCAGCCCCAGCATTTT

v_call: TRBV5-1
clone_size: NA
j_call: TRBJ2-5
d_call: TRBD2
cdr3_aa: CASSFREGGETQYF
cdr3_nt: TGCGCCAGCAGCTTTCGGGAGGGCGGAGAGACCCAGTACTTC

v_call: TRBV18
clone_size: NA
j_call: TRBJ1-2
d_call: NA
cdr3_aa: CASSPDQMATMDYTF
cdr3_nt: TGTGCCAGCTCACCGGACCAAATGGCGACTATGGACTACACCTTC

v_call: TRBV6-8
clone_size: NA
j_call: TRBJ2-5
d_call: TRBD1
cdr3_aa: CASSRQGAKTQYF
cdr3_nt: TGTGCCAGCAGCCGACAGGGGGCGAAGACCCAGTACTTC

v_call: TRBV5-1
clone_size: NA
j_call: TRBJ1-1
d_call: NA
cdr3_aa: CASERGGARTEAFF
cdr3_nt: TGCGCCAGCGAACGGGGGGGGGCGCGCACTGAAGCTTTCTTT

v_call: TRBV6-1
clone_size: few
j_call: TRBJ1-5
d_call: NA
cdr3_aa: CASSPEIYSNQPQHF
cdr3_nt: TGTGCCAGCAGTCCGGAGATCTATAGCAATCAGCCCCAGCATTTT

v_call: TRBV7-9
clone_size: NA
j_call: TRBJ2-3
d_call: TRBD1
cdr3_aa: CASRRSGTGTHLYTDTQYF
cdr3_nt: TGTGCCAGCAGAAGATCCGGGACAGGGACTCACCTTTACACAGATACGCAGTATTTT